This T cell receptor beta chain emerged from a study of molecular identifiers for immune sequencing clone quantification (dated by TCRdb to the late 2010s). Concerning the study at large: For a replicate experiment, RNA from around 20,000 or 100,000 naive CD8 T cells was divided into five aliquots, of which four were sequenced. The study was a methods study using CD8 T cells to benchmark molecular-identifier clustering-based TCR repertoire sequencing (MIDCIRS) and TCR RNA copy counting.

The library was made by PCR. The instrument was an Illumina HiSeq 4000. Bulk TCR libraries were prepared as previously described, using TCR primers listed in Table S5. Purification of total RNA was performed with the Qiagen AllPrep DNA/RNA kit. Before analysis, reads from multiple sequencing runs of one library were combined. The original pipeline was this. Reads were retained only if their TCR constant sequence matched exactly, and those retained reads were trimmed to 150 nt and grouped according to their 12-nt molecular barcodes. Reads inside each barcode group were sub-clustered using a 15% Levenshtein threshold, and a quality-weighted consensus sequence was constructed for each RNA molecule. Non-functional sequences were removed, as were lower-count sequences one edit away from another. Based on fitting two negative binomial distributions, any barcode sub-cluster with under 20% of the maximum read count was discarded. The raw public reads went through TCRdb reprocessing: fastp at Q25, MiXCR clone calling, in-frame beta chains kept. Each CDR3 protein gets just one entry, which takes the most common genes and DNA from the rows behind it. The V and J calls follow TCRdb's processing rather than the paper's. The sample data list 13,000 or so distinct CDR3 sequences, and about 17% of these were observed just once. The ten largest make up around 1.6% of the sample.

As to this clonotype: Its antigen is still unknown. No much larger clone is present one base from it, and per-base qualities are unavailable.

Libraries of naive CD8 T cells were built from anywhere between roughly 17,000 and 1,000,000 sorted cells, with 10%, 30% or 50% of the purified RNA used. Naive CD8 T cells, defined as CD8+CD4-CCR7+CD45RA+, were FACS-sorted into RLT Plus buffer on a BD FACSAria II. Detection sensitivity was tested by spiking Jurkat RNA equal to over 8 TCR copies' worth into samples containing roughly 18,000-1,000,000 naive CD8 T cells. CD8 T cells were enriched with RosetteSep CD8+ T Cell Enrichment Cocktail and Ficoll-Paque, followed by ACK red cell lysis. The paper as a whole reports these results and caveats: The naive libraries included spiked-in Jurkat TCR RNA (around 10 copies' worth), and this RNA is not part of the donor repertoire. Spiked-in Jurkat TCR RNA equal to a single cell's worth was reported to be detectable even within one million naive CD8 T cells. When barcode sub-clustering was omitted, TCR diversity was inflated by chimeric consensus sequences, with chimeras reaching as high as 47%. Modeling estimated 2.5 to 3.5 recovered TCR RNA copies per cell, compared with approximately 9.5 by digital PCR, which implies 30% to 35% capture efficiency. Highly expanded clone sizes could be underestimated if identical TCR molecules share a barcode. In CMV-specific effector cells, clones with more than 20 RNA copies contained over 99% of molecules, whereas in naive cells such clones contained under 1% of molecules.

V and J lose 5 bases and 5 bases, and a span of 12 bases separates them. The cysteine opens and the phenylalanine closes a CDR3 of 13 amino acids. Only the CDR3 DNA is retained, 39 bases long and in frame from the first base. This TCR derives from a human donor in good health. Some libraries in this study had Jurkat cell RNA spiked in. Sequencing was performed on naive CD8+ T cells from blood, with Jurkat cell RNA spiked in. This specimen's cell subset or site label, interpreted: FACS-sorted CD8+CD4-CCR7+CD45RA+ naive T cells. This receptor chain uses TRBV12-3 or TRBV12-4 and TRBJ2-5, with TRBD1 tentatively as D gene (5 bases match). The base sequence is TGTGCCAGCAGTGACCAGGGATTTGAGACCCAGTACTTC. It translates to CASSDQGFETQYF.